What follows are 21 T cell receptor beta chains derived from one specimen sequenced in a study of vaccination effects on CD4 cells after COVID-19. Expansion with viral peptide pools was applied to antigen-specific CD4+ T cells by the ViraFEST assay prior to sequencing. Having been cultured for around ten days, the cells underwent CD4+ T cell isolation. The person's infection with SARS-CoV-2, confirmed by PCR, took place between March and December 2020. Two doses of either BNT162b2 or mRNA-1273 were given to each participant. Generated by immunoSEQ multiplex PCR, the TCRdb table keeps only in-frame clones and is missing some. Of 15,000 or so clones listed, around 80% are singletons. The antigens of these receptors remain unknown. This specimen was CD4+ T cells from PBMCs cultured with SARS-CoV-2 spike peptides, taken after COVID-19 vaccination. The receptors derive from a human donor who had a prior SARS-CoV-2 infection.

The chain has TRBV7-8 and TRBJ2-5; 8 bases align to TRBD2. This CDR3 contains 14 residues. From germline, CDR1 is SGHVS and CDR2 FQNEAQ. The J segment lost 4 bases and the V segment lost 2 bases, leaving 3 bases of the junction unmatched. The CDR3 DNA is TGTGCCAGCAGCTTACGGGAGGGAGTAGAGACCCAGTACTTC. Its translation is CASSLREGVETQYF.

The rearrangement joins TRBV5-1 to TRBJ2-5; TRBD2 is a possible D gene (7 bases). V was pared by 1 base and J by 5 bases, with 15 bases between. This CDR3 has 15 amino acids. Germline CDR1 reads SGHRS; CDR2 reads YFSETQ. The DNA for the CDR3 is TGCGCCAGCAGCTTGTTTATGGGAGGGGGGGAGACCCAGTACTTC. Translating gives CASSLFMGGGETQYF.

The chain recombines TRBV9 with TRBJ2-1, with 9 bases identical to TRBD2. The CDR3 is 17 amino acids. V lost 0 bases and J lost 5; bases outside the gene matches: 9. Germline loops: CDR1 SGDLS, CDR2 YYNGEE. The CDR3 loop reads CASSVAMAGGIDNEQFF. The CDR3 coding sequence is TGTGCCAGCAGCGTAGCTATGGCGGGAGGGATAGACAATGAGCAGTTCTTC. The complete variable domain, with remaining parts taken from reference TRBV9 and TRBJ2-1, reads DSGVTQTPKHLITATGQRVTLRCSPRSGDLSVYWYQQSLDQGLQFLIQYYNGEERAKGNILERFSAQQFPDLHSELNLSSLELGDSALYFCASSVAMAGGIDNEQFFGPGTRLTVL.

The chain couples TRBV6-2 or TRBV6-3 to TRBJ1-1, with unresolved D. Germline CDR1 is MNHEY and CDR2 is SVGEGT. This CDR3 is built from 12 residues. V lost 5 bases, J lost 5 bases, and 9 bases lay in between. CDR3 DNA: TGTGCCAGCAGTAATGGGGTTACTGAAGCTTTCTTT. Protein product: CASSNGVTEAFF.

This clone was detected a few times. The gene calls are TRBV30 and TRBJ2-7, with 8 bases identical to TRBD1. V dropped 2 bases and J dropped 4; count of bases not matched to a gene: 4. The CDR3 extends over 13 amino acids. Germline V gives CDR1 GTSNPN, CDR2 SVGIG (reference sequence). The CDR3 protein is CAWSQGAVYEQYF. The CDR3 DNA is TGTGCCTGGAGTCAGGGGGCCGTGTACGAGCAGTACTTC.

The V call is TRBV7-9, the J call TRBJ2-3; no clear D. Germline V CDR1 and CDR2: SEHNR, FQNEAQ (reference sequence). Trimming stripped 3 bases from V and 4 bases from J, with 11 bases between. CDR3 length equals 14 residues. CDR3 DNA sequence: TGTGCCAGCAGCTTGATTCAAGCTTCAGATACGCAGTATTTT. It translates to CASSLIQASDTQYF.

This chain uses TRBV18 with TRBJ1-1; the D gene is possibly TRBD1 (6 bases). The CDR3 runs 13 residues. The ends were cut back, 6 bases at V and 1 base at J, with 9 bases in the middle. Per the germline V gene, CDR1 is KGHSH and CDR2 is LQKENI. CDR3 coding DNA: TGTGCCAGCTCCACGACAGGGAACACTGAAGCTTTCTTT. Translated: CASSTTGNTEAFF. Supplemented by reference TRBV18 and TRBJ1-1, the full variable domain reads NAGVMQNPRHLVRRRGQEARLRCSPMKGHSHVYWYRQLPEEGLKFMVYLQKENIIDESGMPKERFSAEFPKEGPSILRIQQVVRGDSAAYFCASSTTGNTEAFFGQGTRLTVV.

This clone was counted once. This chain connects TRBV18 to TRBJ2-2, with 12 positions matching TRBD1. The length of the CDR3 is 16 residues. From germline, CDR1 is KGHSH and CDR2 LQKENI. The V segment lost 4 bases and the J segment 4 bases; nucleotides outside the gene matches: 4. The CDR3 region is CASSRPGQGATGELFF. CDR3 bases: TGTGCCAGCTCACGCCCGGGACAGGGGGCCACCGGGGAGCTGTTTTTT.

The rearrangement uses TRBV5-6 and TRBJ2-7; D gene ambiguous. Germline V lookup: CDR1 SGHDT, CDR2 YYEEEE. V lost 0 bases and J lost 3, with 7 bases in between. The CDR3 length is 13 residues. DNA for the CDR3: TGTGCCAGCAGCTTGGTATCGGGCTACGAGCAGTACTTC. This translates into CASSLVSGYEQYF.

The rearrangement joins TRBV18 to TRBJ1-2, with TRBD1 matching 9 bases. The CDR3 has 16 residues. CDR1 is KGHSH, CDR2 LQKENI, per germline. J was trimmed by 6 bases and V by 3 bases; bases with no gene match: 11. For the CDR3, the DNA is TGTGCCAGCTCACCGGGTACGGGACAGGGACGGGATGGCTACACCTTC. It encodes CASSPGTGQGRDGYTF.

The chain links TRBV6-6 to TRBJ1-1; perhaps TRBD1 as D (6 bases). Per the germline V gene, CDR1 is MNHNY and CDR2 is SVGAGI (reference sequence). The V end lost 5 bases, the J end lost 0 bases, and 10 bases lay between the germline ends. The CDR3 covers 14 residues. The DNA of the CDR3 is TGTGCCAGCAGTAACAGGGCCATGAACACTGAAGCTTTCTTT. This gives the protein CASSNRAMNTEAFF.

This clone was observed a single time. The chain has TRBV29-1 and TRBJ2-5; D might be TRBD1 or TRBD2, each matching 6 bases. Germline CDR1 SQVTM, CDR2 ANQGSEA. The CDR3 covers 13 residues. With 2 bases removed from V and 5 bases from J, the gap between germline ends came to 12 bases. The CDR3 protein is CSVERGAGETQYF. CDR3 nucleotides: TGCAGCGTTGAAAGGGGGGCCGGGGAGACCCAGTACTTC.

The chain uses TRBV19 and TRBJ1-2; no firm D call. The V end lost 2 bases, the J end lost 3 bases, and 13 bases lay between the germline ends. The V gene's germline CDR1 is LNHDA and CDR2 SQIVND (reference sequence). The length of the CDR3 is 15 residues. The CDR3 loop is CASSIWADRYYGYTF. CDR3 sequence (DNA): TGTGCCAGTAGTATATGGGCAGATCGCTACTATGGCTACACCTTC.

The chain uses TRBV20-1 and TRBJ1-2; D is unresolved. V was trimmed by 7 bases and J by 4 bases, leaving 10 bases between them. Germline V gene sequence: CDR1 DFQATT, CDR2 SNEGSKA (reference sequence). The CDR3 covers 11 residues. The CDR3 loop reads CSVGLGYGYTF. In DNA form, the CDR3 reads TGCAGTGTCGGACTCGGCTATGGCTACACCTTC.

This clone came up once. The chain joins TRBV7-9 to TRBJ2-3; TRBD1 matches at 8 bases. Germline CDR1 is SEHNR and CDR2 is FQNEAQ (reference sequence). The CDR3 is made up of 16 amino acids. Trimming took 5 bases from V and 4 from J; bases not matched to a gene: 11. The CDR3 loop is CASSDPIRGRADTQYF. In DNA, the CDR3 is TGTGCCAGCAGCGACCCCATCAGGGGGCGTGCAGATACGCAGTATTTT.

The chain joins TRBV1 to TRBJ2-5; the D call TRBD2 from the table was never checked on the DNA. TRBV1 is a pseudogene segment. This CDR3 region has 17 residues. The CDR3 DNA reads TGCACCAGCAGCCAAGAGAGGAGACTAATATACCAAGAGACCCAGTACTTC. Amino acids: CTSSQERRLIYQETQYF.

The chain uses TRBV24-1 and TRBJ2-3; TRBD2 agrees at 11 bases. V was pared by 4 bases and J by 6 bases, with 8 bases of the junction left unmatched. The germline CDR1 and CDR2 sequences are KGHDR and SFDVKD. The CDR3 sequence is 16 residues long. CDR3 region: CATSEPGTSGPDTQYF. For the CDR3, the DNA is TGTGCCACCAGTGAGCCCGGGACTAGCGGACCGGATACGCAGTATTTT.

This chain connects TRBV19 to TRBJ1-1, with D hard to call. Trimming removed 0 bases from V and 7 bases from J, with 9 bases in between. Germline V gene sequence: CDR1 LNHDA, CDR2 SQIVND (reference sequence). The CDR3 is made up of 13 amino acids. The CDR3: CASSIEAPYEAFF. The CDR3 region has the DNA TGTGCCAGTAGTATAGAGGCCCCATATGAAGCTTTCTTT.

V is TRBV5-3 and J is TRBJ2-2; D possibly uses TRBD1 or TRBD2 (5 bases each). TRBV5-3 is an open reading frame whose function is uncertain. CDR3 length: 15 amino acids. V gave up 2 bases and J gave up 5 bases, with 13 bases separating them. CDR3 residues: CARSLRDLQTGELFF. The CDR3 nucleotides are TGTGCCAGAAGCTTACGGGACCTTCAGACCGGGGAGCTGTTTTTT.

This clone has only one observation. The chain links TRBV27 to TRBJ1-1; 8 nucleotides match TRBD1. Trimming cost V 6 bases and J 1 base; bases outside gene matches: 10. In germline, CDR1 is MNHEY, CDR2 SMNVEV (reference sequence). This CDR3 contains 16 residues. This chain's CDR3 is CASRGNRDRGNTEAFF. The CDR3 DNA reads TGTGCCAGCAGGGGTAACCGAGACAGGGGGAACACTGAAGCTTTCTTT.

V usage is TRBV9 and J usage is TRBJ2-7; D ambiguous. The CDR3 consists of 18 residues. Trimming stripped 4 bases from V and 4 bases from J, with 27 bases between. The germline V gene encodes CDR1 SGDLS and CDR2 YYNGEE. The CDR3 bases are TGTGCCAGCAGCCAAAATATAGGCCCCTTGGGGTTGCATTACGAGCAGTACTTC. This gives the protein CASSQNIGPLGLHYEQYF.